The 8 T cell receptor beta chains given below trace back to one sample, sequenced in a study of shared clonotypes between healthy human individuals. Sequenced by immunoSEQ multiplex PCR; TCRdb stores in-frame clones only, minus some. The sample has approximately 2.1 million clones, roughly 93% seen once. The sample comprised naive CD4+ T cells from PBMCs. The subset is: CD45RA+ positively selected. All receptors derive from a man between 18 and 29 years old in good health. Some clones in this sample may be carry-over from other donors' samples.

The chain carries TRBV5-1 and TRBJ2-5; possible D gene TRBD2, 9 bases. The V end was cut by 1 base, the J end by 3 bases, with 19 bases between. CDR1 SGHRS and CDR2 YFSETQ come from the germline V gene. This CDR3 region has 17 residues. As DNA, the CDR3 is TGCGCCAGCAGCTTGAGGACAGGGACTAGCCGTGAAGAGACCCAGTACTTC. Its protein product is CASSLRTGTSREETQYF.

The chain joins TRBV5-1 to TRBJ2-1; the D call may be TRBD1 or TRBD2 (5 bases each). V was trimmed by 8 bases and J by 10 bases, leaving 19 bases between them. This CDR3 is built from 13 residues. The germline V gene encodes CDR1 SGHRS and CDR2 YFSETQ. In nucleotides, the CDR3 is TGCGCCAGTTCCGCAACTCCGGGACGCGAGCAGTTCTTC. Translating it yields CASSATPGREQFF.

The CDR3 sequence is CASSTAPRSKAEAFF. The CDR3 DNA reads TGTGCCAGCAGCACCGCACCCAGGAGTAAGGCTGAAGCTTTCTTT. This rearrangement joins TRBV7-2 to TRBJ1-1; D unresolved. The germline CDR1 and CDR2 sequences are SGHTA and FQGNSA. Trimming cost V 5 bases and J 6 bases, with 19 bases left between them. This CDR3 has 15 amino acids. Full variable domain (outside the CDR3, taken from reference TRBV7-2 and TRBJ1-1): GAGVSQSPSNKVTEKGKDVELRCDPISGHTALYWYRQSLGQGLEFLIYFQGNSAPDKSGLPSDRFSAERTGGSVSTLTIQRTQQEDSAVYLCASSTAPRSKAEAFFGQGTRLTVV.

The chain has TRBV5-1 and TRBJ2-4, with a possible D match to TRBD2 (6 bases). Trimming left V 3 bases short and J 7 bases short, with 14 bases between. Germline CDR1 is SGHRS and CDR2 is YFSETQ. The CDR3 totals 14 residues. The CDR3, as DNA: TGCGCCAGCAGCTCGGACTCTCGGGGGAACATTCAGTACTTC. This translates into CASSSDSRGNIQYF.

CDR3 amino acids: CASGGQGFSGANVLTF. CDR3 sequence (DNA): TGTGCCAGTGGTGGACAGGGCTTCTCTGGGGCCAACGTCCTGACTTTC. This rearrangement joins TRBV2 to TRBJ2-6; 8 nucleotides agree with TRBD1. CDR3 length equals 16 residues. Germline assignment: CDR1 SNHLY and CDR2 FYNNEI. Trimming took 9 bases from V and 0 from J; bases not matched to a gene: 7.

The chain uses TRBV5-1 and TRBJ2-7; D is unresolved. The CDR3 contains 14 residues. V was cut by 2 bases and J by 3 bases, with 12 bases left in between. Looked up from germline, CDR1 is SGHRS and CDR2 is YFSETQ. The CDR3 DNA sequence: TGCGCCAGCAGCTTAGAACAGAGGAACTACGAGCAGTACTTC. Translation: CASSLEQRNYEQYF.

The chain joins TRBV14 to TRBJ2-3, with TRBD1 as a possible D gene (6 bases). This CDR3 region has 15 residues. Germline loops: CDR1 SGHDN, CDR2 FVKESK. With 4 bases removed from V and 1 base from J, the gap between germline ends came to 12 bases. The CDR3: CASSPGVTGTDTQYF. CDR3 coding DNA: TGTGCCAGCAGCCCAGGGGTAACCGGCACAGATACGCAGTATTTT.

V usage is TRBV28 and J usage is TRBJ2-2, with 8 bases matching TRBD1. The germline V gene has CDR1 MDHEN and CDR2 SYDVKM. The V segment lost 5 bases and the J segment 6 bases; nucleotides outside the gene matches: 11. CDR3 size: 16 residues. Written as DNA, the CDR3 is TGTGCCAGCAGTACCCCCGGCAGGGGGCAATCCGGGGAGCTGTTTTTT. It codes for CASSTPGRGQSGELFF.